These T cell receptor beta chains were read from a single sample in a study of identical twins. TCRdb called the 5' RACE reads again in MiXCR, with one record for every CDR3 protein. The data hold 550,000 to 800,000 distinct CDR3 sequences, with just over 7% observed a single time. In addition, the sample was reused for a study of yellow fever vaccine responses in identical twins.

Specimen: PBMCs. All receptors come from a young woman in good health. CDR3s leave out the opening cysteine and the closing phenylalanine or tryptophan. Clone size is shown for a subset of rows, as once, few, many or a class of expanded clone.

v_call | cdr3_length | clone_size | cdr3_aa
TRBV28 | 13 | many | ASSFSRGGTGELF
TRBV5-1 | 15 | many | ASSLRRGPGGHDGYT
TRBV28 | 14 | NA | ASSTPRELRDYEQY
TRBV24-1 | 13 | NA | ATSDLREGGGEQF
TRBV19 | 13 | NA | ATIDRVGGNQPQH
TRBV20-1 | 13 | NA | SARSGADSYNEQF
TRBV9 | 11 | many | ASKKSASGEQF
TRBV9 | 12 | many | ASSVVSSTGELF
TRBV9 | 12 | many | ASSVETQAGEQF
TRBV7-2 | 10 | few | ASSFQQGPGT
TRBV6-1 | 14 | NA | ASRTGTSGTSYEQY
TRBV6-2/TRBV6-3 | 12 | few | ASRGQGVTDTQY
TRBV5-5 | 13 | NA | ASSWQGQGNEKLF
TRBV5-1 | 13 | many | ASSLVGTLNTEAF
TRBV7-8 | 10 | few | ASSLVDHGYT
TRBV10-3 | 11 | NA | AISDNPDYGYT
TRBV20-1 | 8 | many | SAMQETQY
TRBV12-3/TRBV12-4 | 14 | many | ASRPGGQGITGELF
TRBV7-8 | 16 | NA | ASSLVAKRTGTNYGYT
TRBV29-1 | 8 | few | SYAHNEQF
TRBV6-5 | 13 | few | ASSYSWKGPYEQY
TRBV12-3/TRBV12-4 | 15 | many | ASSLGGAGTRYNEQF
TRBV5-1 | 13 | NA | ASSVGAGKTGELF
TRBV29-1 | 10 | many | SGLELETEAF
TRBV12-3/TRBV12-4 | 11 | NA | ASSWRGNGEQF
TRBV20-1 | 14 | many | SARDETSGPYNEQF
TRBV20-1 | 13 | NA | SVGRSPTGNQPQH
TRBV29-1 | 12 | NA | SVGLASGASGQF
TRBV24-1 | 13 | few | ATSDLGSGGNEQF
TRBV20-1 | 15 | few | SALLRGGVTPTDTQY
TRBV2 | 12 | NA | ASSDGETYYEQY
TRBV6-1 | 13 | few | ASKTQSPNTGELF
TRBV14 | 13 | NA | ASSQRTGKNSPLH